This T cell receptor beta chain was captured by sequencing in a study of identical twins. Findings and caveats of the study: Within monozygotic twins, out-of-frame TCR alpha sharing was underestimated by the models. A lower insertion count was a feature of abundant cord blood beta clonotypes, with no such feature in memory repertoires.

Only healthy Caucasians were enrolled as donors. To note about this clonotype: What it recognizes is unknown.

A universal primer binding site was introduced by template switching. The final cDNA contained unique molecular identifiers. TCRdb reprocessed the 5' RACE reads via MiXCR and lists one record per CDR3 protein. The sample has about 690,000 distinct CDR3 sequences, approximately 21% seen once. This same sample was also part of a study on T cells expressing NK-cell markers.

The sample taken for sequencing was PBMCs. This sequence originates from a woman aged 18 to 35 in good health.

CDR3 nucleotide sequence: TGCAGTGCTACCCAGCGGCGCTCCTACAATGAGCAGTTCTTC. Translating gives CSATQRRSYNEQFF. The V and J genes are TRBV20-1 and TRBJ2-1, with D possibly matching TRBD2 (5 bases). Germline V gives CDR1 DFQATT, CDR2 SNEGSKA (reference sequence). V was clipped by 4 bases and J by 0 bases, with 10 bases between them. The CDR3 is made up of 14 amino acids.